These 30 T cell receptor beta chains were all obtained from the same sample, sequenced in a study of blood T cell repertoires in COVID-19. The protocol was immunoSEQ multiplex PCR, while the TCRdb copy is restricted to in-frame clones and leaves out a portion. Of some 190,000 clones listed, roughly 85% are singletons. Sequenced sample: peripheral blood. These TCRs come from a woman aged 80 or older with acute or convalescent COVID-19.

The CDR3 spells CASSSRDSLYGYTF. CDR3 DNA: TGTGCCAGTAGTAGCCGGGACAGTCTTTATGGCTACACCTTC. The chain joins TRBV19 to TRBJ1-2; 7 positions agree with TRBD1. Germline CDR1 LNHDA, CDR2 SQIVND (reference sequence). The CDR3 length is 14 residues. The V and J ends lost 4 bases and 5 bases, in that order; junction bases with no gene match: 7.

The table lists this clone with a few counts. The chain employs TRBV28 and TRBJ1-1, with D perhaps TRBD1 (5 bases). CDR1 and CDR2 from the germline V gene are MDHEN and SYDVKM. Between the trimmed V and J ends, which lost 7 bases and 2 bases, there was a span of 11 bases. This CDR3 has 13 amino acids. In DNA, the CDR3 is TGTGCCAGCATCAGGGTAGGAAACACTGAAGCTTTCTTT. Protein: CASIRVGNTEAFF.

The CDR3 is CASSPDIQETQYF. In DNA form, the CDR3 reads TGTGCCAGCAGCCCTGACATCCAAGAGACCCAGTACTTC. V gene TRBV12-3 or TRBV12-4 combines with J gene TRBJ2-5; D remains unclear. The CDR3 extends over 13 amino acids. The V end lost 6 bases, the J end lost 1 base, and 9 bases lay between the germline ends.

The chain carries TRBV1 and TRBJ2-1; TRBD2 reflects the table's D call only, with no check against the DNA. TRBV1 corresponds to a pseudogene. This CDR3 is built from 16 residues. The DNA for the CDR3 is TGCACCAGCAGCCAAGAATCCAGCGGGATCAGCAATGAGCAGTTCTTC. Its protein product is CTSSQESSGISNEQFF.

The chain uses TRBV7-2 and TRBJ1-5; the D gene is possibly TRBD1 (6 bases). CDR1 SGHTA and CDR2 FQGNSA come from the germline V gene. Trimming cost V 4 bases and J 2 bases, with 9 bases left between them. The CDR3 extends over 14 amino acids. The CDR3 loop reads CASSYKGGNQPQHF. CDR3 nucleotide sequence: TGTGCCAGCAGCTACAAGGGGGGCAATCAGCCCCAGCATTTT.

The rearrangement uses TRBV18 and TRBJ1-5; TRBD1 agrees at 9 bases. Germline V lookup: CDR1 KGHSH, CDR2 LQKENI. With 3 bases clipped from V and 4 bases from J, the junction kept 7 bases outside the gene matches. This CDR3 is built from 16 residues. CDR3 coding DNA: TGTGCCAGCTCACCCGGACAGGGGAGCTTTAATCAGCCCCAGCATTTT. Translated: CASSPGQGSFNQPQHF.

The chain joins TRBV7-8 to TRBJ1-1, with a possible D match to TRBD1 (5 bases). V shed 5 bases and J shed 7 bases, with 17 bases lying between them. The germline gives CDR1 SGHVS, CDR2 FQNEAQ. This CDR3 is built from 14 residues. The CDR3 DNA sequence: TGTGCCAGCAGCCCGCAACTACCGGGACTTGAAGCTTTCTTT. Translating gives CASSPQLPGLEAFF.

V usage is TRBV7-2 and J usage is TRBJ2-3, with 7 bases matching TRBD2. The CDR3 sequence is 17 residues long. The J segment lost 1 base and the V segment lost 8 bases, leaving 15 bases of the junction unmatched. CDR1 is SGHTA, CDR2 FQGNSA, per germline. CDR3 sequence: CASPLGRADVGTDTQYF. The CDR3 DNA is TGTGCCAGCCCTCTAGGGAGGGCGGATGTGGGCACAGATACGCAGTATTTT.

Only one count was recorded for this clone. The rearrangement uses TRBV5-6 and TRBJ1-2; 11 positions match TRBD1. The CDR3 covers 17 residues. The germline gives CDR1 SGHDT, CDR2 YYEEEE. J was trimmed by 3 bases and V by 4 bases; bases with no gene match: 11. CDR3 nucleotides: TGTGCCAGCAGCCCCGGGACAGGGGGACGGACAGACTATGGCTACACCTTC. This encodes CASSPGTGGRTDYGYTF.

V gene TRBV3-1 (or the pseudogene TRBV3-2) combines with J gene TRBJ1-3; weak D call: TRBD1 (6 bases). This CDR3 has 15 residues. Trimming took 4 bases from V and 3 from J, leaving 13 bases between them. The germline gives CDR1 LGHDT, CDR2 YNNKEL (reference sequence). CDR3 region: CASSLGGANGNTIYF. The DNA of the CDR3 is TGTGCCAGCAGCCTGGGGGGGGCCAATGGAAACACCATATATTTT.

The gene calls are TRBV5-1 and TRBJ1-1; TRBD1 matches 7 bases. Germline trimming cut 7 bases from V and 1 base from J; bases unmatched to any gene: 7. CDR1 and CDR2 (germline): SGHRS, YFSETQ. CDR3 length equals 14 residues. The CDR3 is CASGEGAQNTEAFF. Here the CDR3 DNA reads TGCGCCAGCGGCGAGGGGGCGCAGAACACTGAAGCTTTCTTT.

The gene calls are TRBV28 and TRBJ1-2, with D possibly being TRBD1 (5 bases). The germline V gene encodes CDR1 MDHEN and CDR2 SYDVKM. CDR3 length: 14 amino acids. Trimming left V 3 bases short and J 0 bases short, with 8 bases between. The CDR3 here is CASSLTAANYGYTF. The CDR3 DNA sequence: TGTGCCAGCAGTTTGACAGCCGCTAACTATGGCTACACCTTC.

The rearrangement uses TRBV7-2 and TRBJ1-1, with a possible D match to TRBD1 (5 bases). Trimming took off 2 bases at V and 9 bases at J, with 10 bases between the two ends. This CDR3 comprises 12 residues. Germline V CDR1 and CDR2: SGHTA, FQGNSA. CDR3 coding DNA: TGTGCCAGCAGCTTATACCAGGACAAAGCTTTCTTT. Translating gives CASSLYQDKAFF.

This clone was recorded once. This chain uses TRBV6-2 or TRBV6-3 with TRBJ1-5; D is perhaps TRBD1 (5 bases). The CDR3 runs to 15 residues. V shed 6 bases and J shed 4 bases, with 16 bases lying between them. The germline V gene encodes CDR1 MNHEY and CDR2 SVGEGT. The CDR3: CASSFLPGGNQPQHF. CDR3 in DNA: TGTGCCAGCAGCTTCCTCCCGGGGGGGAATCAGCCCCAGCATTTT.

The rearrangement links TRBV6-2 or TRBV6-3 to TRBJ2-1, with a tentative D call TRBD2 (6 bases). The V gene's germline CDR1 is MNHEY and CDR2 SVGEGT. Trimming removed 5 bases from V and 1 base from J, with 12 bases in between. The CDR3 has 15 amino acids. The CDR3 coding sequence is TGTGCCAGCAGTCTCCTGAGCGGGTCCTACAATGAGCAGTTCTTC. Translated: CASSLLSGSYNEQFF.

V gene TRBV7-9 combines with J gene TRBJ1-1, with 7 positions matching TRBD1. In germline, CDR1 is SEHNR, CDR2 FQNEAQ (reference sequence). J gave up 5 bases and V 4 bases, and 7 bases lay outside the gene matches. The CDR3 spans 14 residues. The CDR3 protein is CASSYRQGGTEAFF. CDR3 sequence (DNA): TGTGCCAGCAGCTATCGACAGGGAGGAACTGAAGCTTTCTTT.

The chain recombines TRBV30 with TRBJ1-2; TRBD1 agrees at 12 bases. The CDR3 has 15 residues. Germline V gene sequence: CDR1 GTSNPN, CDR2 SVGIG (reference sequence). V was pared by 4 bases and J by 4 bases, with 7 bases of the junction left unmatched. CDR3 sequence reads: CAWNPGTGGVYGYTF. DNA of the CDR3: TGTGCCTGGAACCCTGGGACAGGGGGCGTCTATGGCTACACCTTC. The whole variable domain, remainder taken from reference TRBV30 and TRBJ1-2, is SQTIHQWPATLVQPVGSPLSLECTVEGTSNPNLYWYRQAAGRGLQLLFYSVGIGQISSEVPQNLSASRPQDRQFILSSKKLLLSDSGFYLCAWNPGTGGVYGYTFGSGTRLTVV.

The chain combines TRBV11-2 with TRBJ2-5; D is ambiguous. CDR3 size: 13 residues. Per the germline V gene, CDR1 is SGHAT and CDR2 is FQNNGV. Trimming stripped 3 bases from V and 5 bases from J, with 10 bases between. CDR3 protein: CASSLGVVETQYF. DNA of the CDR3: TGTGCCAGCAGCTTGGGCGTCGTGGAGACCCAGTACTTC.

The chain combines TRBV5-5 with TRBJ2-6; perhaps TRBD1 as D (6 bases). This CDR3 is built from 17 residues. Germline assignment: CDR1 SGHKS and CDR2 YYEKEE (reference sequence). The V gene lost 2 bases and the J gene lost 2 bases, with 14 bases spanning the gap. The CDR3: CASSLSPGTTGANVLTF. In nucleotides, the CDR3 is TGTGCCAGCAGCTTATCTCCCGGGACAACTGGGGCCAACGTCCTGACTTTC.

The rearrangement uses TRBV5-1 and TRBJ2-5; possibly TRBD1 for D (5 bases). Trimming took off 8 bases at V and 5 bases at J, with 16 bases between the two ends. The CDR3 consists of 13 residues. Germline-derived CDR1 and CDR2 are SGHRS and YFSETQ. The CDR3 protein is CARPAVGRETQYF. Here the CDR3 DNA reads TGCGCCAGACCCGCGGTGGGGCGTGAGACCCAGTACTTC.

As regards this clone: Other DNA sequences in this sample translate to the same CDR3. This chain uses TRBV5-1 with TRBJ1-5, with 7 bases aligning to TRBD1. The length of the CDR3 is 15 residues. Germline-derived CDR1 and CDR2 are SGHRS and YFSETQ. With 0 bases clipped from V and 7 bases from J, the junction kept 7 bases outside the gene matches. The CDR3 spells CASSLGDRENQPQHF. In DNA form, the CDR3 reads TGCGCCAGCAGCTTGGGTGACAGGGAGAACCAGCCCCAGCATTTT.

In this sample, this clone turned up once. This chain links TRBV5-1 with TRBJ1-1; D is uncertain. The germline V and J ends were trimmed by 4 bases and 5 bases, with 12 bases remaining between them. The CDR3 spans 13 residues. CDR1 and CDR2 from the germline V gene are SGHRS and YFSETQ. CDR3 nucleotides: TGCGCCAGCAGCGAACCGGGTGGGACTGAAGCTTTCTTT. Translating it yields CASSEPGGTEAFF.

The chain carries TRBV5-1 and TRBJ2-1; 14 bases agree with TRBD2. The CDR3 runs to 16 residues. Germline V gene lookup returns CDR1 SGHRS and CDR2 YFSETQ. The junction had 6 bases not matched to a gene; V was cut back by 0 bases and J by 10 bases. The CDR3 loop is CASSLEGTSGSGEQFF. In DNA, the CDR3 is TGCGCCAGCAGCTTGGAAGGGACTAGCGGGAGTGGCGAGCAGTTCTTC.

The V gene is TRBV25-1, the J gene TRBJ1-1; no firm D call. V shed 3 bases and J shed 0 bases, with 11 bases lying between them. The CDR3 runs 15 residues. Germline V CDR1 and CDR2: MGHDK, SYGVNS. The CDR3 DNA reads as TGTGCCAGCAGTGATATACCGGGTATGAACACTGAAGCTTTCTTT. This translates into CASSDIPGMNTEAFF.

V and J are TRBV15 and TRBJ2-5, with D maybe TRBD2 (5 bases). There are 12 residues in the CDR3. Trimming left V 0 bases short and J 13 bases short, with 12 bases between. Germline values: CDR1 LNHNV, CDR2 YYDKDF (reference sequence). CDR3 bases: TGTGCCACCAGCAGAGATTTCGGGGATCTGTACTTC. The encoded protein is CATSRDFGDLYF.

The chain employs TRBV19 and TRBJ1-1; TRBD1 matches 8 bases. The germline gives CDR1 LNHDA, CDR2 SQIVND (reference sequence). J gave up 0 bases and V 6 bases, and 6 bases lay outside the gene matches. The CDR3 is 15 residues long. This chain's CDR3 is CASREVDRVNTEAFF. The CDR3 nucleotides read TGTGCCAGTAGGGAGGTGGACAGGGTGAACACTGAAGCTTTCTTT.

In its sample, this clone was seen once. The chain combines TRBV28 with TRBJ2-7; D perhaps matches TRBD2 (5 bases). Germline assignment: CDR1 MDHEN and CDR2 SYDVKM. Trimming removed 2 bases from V and 5 bases from J, with 10 bases in between. The CDR3 loop spans 13 amino acids. CDR3 coding DNA: TGTGCCAGCAGTTTAGGGTATAGCGACGAGCAGTACTTC. As protein: CASSLGYSDEQYF.

This clone showed up just a few times. J is TRBJ2-5 and V is TRBV19; 8 positions agree with TRBD1. The germline V gene encodes CDR1 LNHDA and CDR2 SQIVND (reference sequence). The CDR3 is 16 residues long. The ends lost 2 bases at V and 4 bases at J; junction bases unmatched: 9. CDR3 region: CASSILGQGFGETQYF. CDR3 sequence (DNA): TGTGCCAGTAGTATACTAGGACAGGGATTTGGAGAGACCCAGTACTTC.

The rearrangement joins TRBV10-3 to TRBJ1-5; TRBD1 matches 8 bases. Per germline, CDR1 ENHRY and CDR2 SYGVKD. The CDR3 runs 15 residues. V trimming: 2 bases; J trimming: 7 bases; junction bases outside the gene matches: 7. Written as DNA, the CDR3 is TGTGCCATCAGTGAGCTTGGACAGGGAAACCAGCCCCAGCATTTT. It yields the protein CAISELGQGNQPQHF.

The chain combines TRBV18 with TRBJ1-2; D is unresolved. V lost 3 bases, J lost 1 base, and 6 bases lay in between. This CDR3 contains 13 residues. CDR1 KGHSH and CDR2 LQKENI come from the germline V gene. Written as DNA, the CDR3 is TGTGCCAGCTCACCTACAATTAACTATGGCTACACCTTC. Residues: CASSPTINYGYTF.